The clone carrying this T cell receptor beta chain came up many times. The antigen is unknown. These data belong to a study of CD8 T cells in ankylosing spondylitis. The study, taken as a whole, reports: A TCR beta motif made of about 8 highly homologous variants seemed typical of ankylosing spondylitis blood. Researchers reportedly found disease-linked clones significantly enriched in matched ankylosing spondylitis synovial fluid. In synovial fluid and blood from reactive arthritis, some motif variants were previously reported.

Making the TCR beta libraries involved quantitative 5'-RACE with molecular barcodes. TCRdb re-called the 5' RACE reads with MiXCR, one entry per CDR3 protein. The repertoire has over 200,000 distinct CDR3 sequences, 10% of them found once; the top ten carry approximately 20%. The germline CDR1 and CDR2 sequences are SGHTA and FQGNSA. V was pared by 5 bases and J by 1 base, with 4 bases of the junction left unmatched. The CDR3 runs 14 residues. The receptor was isolated from a male donor with ankylosing spondylitis or in good health (not recorded which). This chain joins TRBV7-2 and TRBJ1-1; 7 nucleotides match TRBD1. The sample was blood, either unsorted or a sorted T cell fraction (not recorded which). Here the CDR3 DNA reads TGTGCCAGCAGCACCCGACAGGGGAACACTGAAGCTTTCTTT. This codes for CASSTRQGNTEAFF.